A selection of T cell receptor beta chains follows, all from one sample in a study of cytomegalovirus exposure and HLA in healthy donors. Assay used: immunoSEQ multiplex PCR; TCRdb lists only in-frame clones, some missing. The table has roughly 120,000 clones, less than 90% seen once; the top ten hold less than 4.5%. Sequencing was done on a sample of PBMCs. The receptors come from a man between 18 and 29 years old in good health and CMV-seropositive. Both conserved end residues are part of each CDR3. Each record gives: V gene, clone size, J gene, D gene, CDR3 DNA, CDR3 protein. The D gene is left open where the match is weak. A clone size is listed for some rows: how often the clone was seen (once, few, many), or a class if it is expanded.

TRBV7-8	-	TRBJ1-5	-	TGTGCCAGCAGCCCAGCGGTGAATAGCAATCAGCCCCAGCATTTT	CASSPAVNSNQPQHF
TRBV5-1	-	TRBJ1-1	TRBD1	TGCGCCAGCAGCTTGGGGGACAGGGGCCGTACTGAAGCTTTCTTT	CASSLGDRGRTEAFF
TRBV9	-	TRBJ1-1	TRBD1	TGTGCCAGCAGCGCTGAAAATGCCGACAGGGGGCCGAACACTGAAGCTTTCTTT	CASSAENADRGPNTEAFF
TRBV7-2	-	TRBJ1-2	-	TGTGCCAGCAGCTCTTATGGCTACACCTTC	CASSSYGYTF
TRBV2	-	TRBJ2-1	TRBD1	TGTGCCAGCAGTCGGACAGGGGGCGATTACAATGAGCAGTTCTTC	CASSRTGGDYNEQFF
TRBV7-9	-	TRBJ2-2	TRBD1	TGTGCCAGCAGCCTTCTCCCGGGACAGGGAGGAACCGGGGAGCTGTTTTTT	CASSLLPGQGGTGELFF
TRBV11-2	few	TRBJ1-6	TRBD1	TGTGCCAGCAGCTCGAGGGACAGGGGTTCACCCCTCCACTTT	CASSSRDRGSPLHF
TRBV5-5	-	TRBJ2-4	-	TGTGCCAGCAGCTTGGTATATGGTCAGGGAAACATTCAGTACTTC	CASSLVYGQGNIQYF
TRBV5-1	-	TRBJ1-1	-	TGCGCCAGCAGCTCGACAGGGAACACTGAAGCTTTCTTT	CASSSTGNTEAFF
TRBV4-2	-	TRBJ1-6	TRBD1	TGTGCCAGCAGCCGGAGGGACAGGGTGAATTCACCCCTCCACTTT	CASSRRDRVNSPLHF
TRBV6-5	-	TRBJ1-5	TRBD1	TGTGCCAGCAGTGGGGACAGGGAACAGCCCCAGCATTTT	CASSGDREQPQHF
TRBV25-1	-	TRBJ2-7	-	TGTGCCAGCAGTCCCGGACACCAACAGTACTTC	CASSPGHQQYF
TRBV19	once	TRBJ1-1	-	TGTGCCAGTAGTATCGGCAGGGGGAACACTGAAGCTTTCTTT	CASSIGRGNTEAFF
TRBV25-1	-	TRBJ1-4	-	TGTGCCAGCAGTGACAGGGGAAGGGAAAAACTGTTTTTT	CASSDRGREKLFF
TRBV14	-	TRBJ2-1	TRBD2	TGTGCCAGCAGCCTCCTGGTCGGGGGGGCCGGTGAGCAGTTCTTC	CASSLLVGGAGEQFF
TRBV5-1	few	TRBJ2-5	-	TGCGCCAGCAGCTTGCAAACTCAAGAGACCCAGTACTTC	CASSLQTQETQYF
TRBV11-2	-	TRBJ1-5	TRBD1	TGTGCCAGCAGCCGGGACAGGGGTGTGAATCAGCCCCAGCATTTT	CASSRDRGVNQPQHF
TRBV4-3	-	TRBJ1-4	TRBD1	TGCGCCAGCAGCCAGGGGGCAGGGGGGCCGTCTAATGAAAAACTGTTTTTT	CASSQGAGGPSNEKLFF
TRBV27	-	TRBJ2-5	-	TGTGCCAGCAGTATCAGGGACCAAGAGACCCAGTACTTC	CASSIRDQETQYF
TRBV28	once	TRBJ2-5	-	TGTGCCAGCAGCCCAACAGGTACAATAGAGACCCAGTACTTC	CASSPTGTIETQYF
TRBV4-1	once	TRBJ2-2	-	TGCGCCAGCAGCCAAGTGGAGGGGACGGCCGGGGAGCTGTTTTTT	CASSQVEGTAGELFF
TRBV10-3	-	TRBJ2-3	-	TGTGCCATCACCCCGGGGCGGGGAAGCACAGATACGCAGTATTTT	CAITPGRGSTDTQYF
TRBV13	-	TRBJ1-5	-	TGTGCCATCTCTCCTACGACAGGACCAACGGATGATCAGCCCCAGCATTTT	CAISPTTGPTDDQPQHF
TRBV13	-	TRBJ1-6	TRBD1	TGTGCCAGCAGCTTGGGGACAGTTTTCGATTCACCCCTCCACTTT	CASSLGTVFDSPLHF
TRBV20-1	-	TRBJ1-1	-	TGCAGTGCTAGCGACACTGAAGCTTTCTTT	CSASDTEAFF
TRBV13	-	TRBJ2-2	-	TGTGCCAGCAGTCCCCCCCCGGGGGTCCCGGGAACCGGGGAGCTGTTTTTT	CASSPPPGVPGTGELFF
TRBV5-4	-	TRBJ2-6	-	TGTGCCAGCGGCGGGGCCGGGGCCAACGTCCTGACTTTC	CASGGAGANVLTF
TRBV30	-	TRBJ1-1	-	TGTGCCTGGAGTGTTCGCGGAGGGAACACTGAAGCTTTCTTT	CAWSVRGGNTEAFF
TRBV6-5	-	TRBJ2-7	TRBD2	TGTGCCAGCATGGGGGGGTTGGGCTACGAGCAGTACTTC	CASMGGLGYEQYF
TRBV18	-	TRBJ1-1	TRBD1	TGTGCCAGCTCACAGGGACAGATGAACACTGAAGCTTTCTTT	CASSQGQMNTEAFF
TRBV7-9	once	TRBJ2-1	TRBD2	TGTGCCAGCAGCTTATTTACGGGGGGATACAATGAGCAGTTCTTC	CASSLFTGGYNEQFF
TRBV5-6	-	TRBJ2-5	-	TGTGCCAGCAGCTTGTCGAGGGGGGGCGGACTCCAAGAGACCCAGTACTTC	CASSLSRGGGLQETQYF
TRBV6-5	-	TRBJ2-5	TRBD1	TGTGCCAGCAGTTACCACCCCAGGGGGCGCGGGGAGACCCAGTACTTC	CASSYHPRGRGETQYF
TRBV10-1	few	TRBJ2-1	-	TGCGCCAGCAGCCTTAGAGGGTCCTACAATGAGCAGTTCTTC	CASSLRGSYNEQFF
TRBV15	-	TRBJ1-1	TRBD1	TGTGCCACCGGAGGGGACAGGGAAAAGGACACTGAAGCTTTCTTT	CATGGDREKDTEAFF
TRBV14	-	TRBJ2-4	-	TGTGCCAGCAGCCAAGAAGCAAGAAACATTCAGTACTTC	CASSQEARNIQYF
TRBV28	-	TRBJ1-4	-	TGTGCCAGCAGTTTCCCAGGGCTAGGACGGGAAAAACTGTTTTTT	CASSFPGLGREKLFF
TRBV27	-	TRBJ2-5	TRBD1	TGTGCCAGCAGTGCCGACAGGGGGATTAGAGAGACCCAGTACTTC	CASSADRGIRETQYF
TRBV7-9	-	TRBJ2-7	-	TGTGCCAGCAGCCGGACATTACCCTACGAGCAGTACTTC	CASSRTLPYEQYF
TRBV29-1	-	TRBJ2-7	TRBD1	TGCAGCGTTGAAGGGGACAGCTCCTACGAGCAGTACTTC	CSVEGDSSYEQYF
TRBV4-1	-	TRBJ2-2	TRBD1	TGCGCCAGCAGCCAACCAGGGGGCAAAAGGACCGGGGAGCTGTTTTTT	CASSQPGGKRTGELFF
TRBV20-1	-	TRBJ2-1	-	TGCAGTGCTAGTAATACTCCAGAGCAGTTCTTC	CSASNTPEQFF
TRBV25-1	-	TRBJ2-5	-	TGTGCCAGCAGTGGAAGCCGGCCCGGGGAGGAGACCCAGTACTTC	CASSGSRPGEETQYF